The clone carrying this T cell receptor (beta chain) came up many times. Its specificity is not known. Deletions cut 7 bases from V and 4 bases from J, with 13 bases between. The germline V gene has CDR1 DFQATT and CDR2 SNEGSKA (reference sequence). There are 12 residues in the CDR3. Libraries of TCR beta came from iRepertoire HTBI primers plus Arm-PCR of CDR3 regions. A single record per CDR3 protein comes from TCRdb applying MiXCR to the multiplex PCR reads. The table lists 400,000 to 600,000 distinct CDR3 sequences, roughly 21% of them singletons, with more than 6% in the top ten. As for time point: persistent/refractory GD, antithyroid drugs over 5 years with positive TRAb. PBMC RNA was the source of the TCR library. Doctors identified Graves' disease using the American Thyroid Association guidelines. The data stem from a study of regulatory T cells in long-lasting Graves disease. Whole-study results and caveats: Persistent patients had more shared public clonotypes (under 3,000) than new patients (about 900). Not thyroid tissue but only peripheral blood was studied.

Sequences were derived from peripheral blood mononuclear cells (PBMCs), sampled when the disease was refractory, from a patient treated with antithyroid drugs. This TCR was recovered from a female donor with Graves disease. The chain combines TRBV20-1 with TRBJ2-5; D ambiguous. CDR3 DNA: TGCAGTGGACACCGATGGGGAGAGACCCAGTACTTC. This codes for CSGHRWGETQYF.